This TCR beta chain was retrieved from a study of T cell responses to AZD1222 COVID-19 vaccine. The CDR3 contains 12 residues. Germline V CDR1 and CDR2: SGHNT, YENEEA. Trimming stripped 7 bases from V and 4 bases from J, with 8 bases between. This clone is a singleton in its sample. Profiled with immunoSEQ multiplex PCR; TCRdb holds only in-frame clones, not every one. The sample contains about 93,000 clones, roughly 91% of which appear only once. The chain joins TRBV11-3 to TRBJ1-3, with D perhaps TRBD1 (5 bases). This specimen consisted of peripheral blood, obtained on day 0 of MenACWY control vaccination. This sequence was found in an adult in good health. CDR3 DNA: TGTGCCAGCACGCGACAGGGAAACACCATATATTTT. This codes for CASTRQGNTIYF.